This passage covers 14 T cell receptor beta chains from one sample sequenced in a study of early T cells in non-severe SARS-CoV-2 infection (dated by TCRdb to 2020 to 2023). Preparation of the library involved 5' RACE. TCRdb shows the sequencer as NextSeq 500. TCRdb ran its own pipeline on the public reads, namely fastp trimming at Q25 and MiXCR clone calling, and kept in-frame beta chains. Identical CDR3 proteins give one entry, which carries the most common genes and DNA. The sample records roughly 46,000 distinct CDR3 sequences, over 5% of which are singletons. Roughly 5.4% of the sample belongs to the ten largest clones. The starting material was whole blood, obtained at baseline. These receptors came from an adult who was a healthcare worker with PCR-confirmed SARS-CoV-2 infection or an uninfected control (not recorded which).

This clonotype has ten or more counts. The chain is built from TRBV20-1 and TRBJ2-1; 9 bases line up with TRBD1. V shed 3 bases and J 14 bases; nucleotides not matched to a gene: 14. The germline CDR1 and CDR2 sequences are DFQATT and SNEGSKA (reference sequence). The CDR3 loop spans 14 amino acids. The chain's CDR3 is CSASRDRDGVTEFF. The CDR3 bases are TGCAGTGCTAGCCGGGACAGGGATGGAGTTACAGAGTTCTTC.

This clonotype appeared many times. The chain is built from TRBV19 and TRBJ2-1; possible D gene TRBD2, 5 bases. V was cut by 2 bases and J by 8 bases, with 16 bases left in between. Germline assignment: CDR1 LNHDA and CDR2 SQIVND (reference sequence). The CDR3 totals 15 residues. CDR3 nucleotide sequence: TGTGCCAGTAGTATACCTTCAAACACCGGGGATGAGCAGTTCTTC. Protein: CASSIPSNTGDEQFF.

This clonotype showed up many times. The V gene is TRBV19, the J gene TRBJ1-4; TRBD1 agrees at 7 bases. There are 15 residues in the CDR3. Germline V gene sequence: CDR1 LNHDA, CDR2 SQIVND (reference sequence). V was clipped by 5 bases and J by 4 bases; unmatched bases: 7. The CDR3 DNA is TGTGCCAGTAGTCCGAATAGGGGGCTTAATGAAAAACTGTTTTTT. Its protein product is CASSPNRGLNEKLFF.

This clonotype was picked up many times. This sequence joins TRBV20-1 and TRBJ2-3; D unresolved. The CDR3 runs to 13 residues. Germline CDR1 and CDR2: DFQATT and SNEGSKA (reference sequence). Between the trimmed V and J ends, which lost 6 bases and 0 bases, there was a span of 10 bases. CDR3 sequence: CSASYTSTDTQYF. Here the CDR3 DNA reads TGCAGTGCCTCTTATACTAGCACAGATACGCAGTATTTT.

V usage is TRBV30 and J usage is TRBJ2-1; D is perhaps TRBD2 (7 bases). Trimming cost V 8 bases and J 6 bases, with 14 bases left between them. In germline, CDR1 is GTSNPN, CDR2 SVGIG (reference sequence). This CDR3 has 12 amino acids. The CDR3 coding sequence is TGTGCCCGCGGGGGAGGGGGCAATGAGCAGTTCTTC. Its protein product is CARGGGGNEQFF.

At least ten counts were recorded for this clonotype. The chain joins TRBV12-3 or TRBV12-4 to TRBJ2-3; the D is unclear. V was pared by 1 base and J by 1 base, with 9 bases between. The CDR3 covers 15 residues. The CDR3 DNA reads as TGTGCCAGCAGTTTAGATTCCCCGGGCACAGATACGCAGTATTTT. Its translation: CASSLDSPGTDTQYF.

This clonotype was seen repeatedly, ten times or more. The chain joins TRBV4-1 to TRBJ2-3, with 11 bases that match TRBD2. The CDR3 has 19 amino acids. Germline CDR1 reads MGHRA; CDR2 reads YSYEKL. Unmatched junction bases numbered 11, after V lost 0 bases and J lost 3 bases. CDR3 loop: CASSQDVTSGSGLTDTQYF. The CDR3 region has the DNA TGCGCCAGCAGCCAAGATGTAACTAGCGGGAGTGGTTTGACAGATACGCAGTATTTT.

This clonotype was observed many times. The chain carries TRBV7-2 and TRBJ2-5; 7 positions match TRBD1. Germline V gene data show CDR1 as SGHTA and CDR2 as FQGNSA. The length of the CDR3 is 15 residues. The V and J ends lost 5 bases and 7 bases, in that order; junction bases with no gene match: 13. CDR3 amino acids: CASSPGGERAGTQYF. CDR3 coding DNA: TGTGCCAGCAGCCCAGGGGGTGAACGAGCCGGGACCCAGTACTTC.

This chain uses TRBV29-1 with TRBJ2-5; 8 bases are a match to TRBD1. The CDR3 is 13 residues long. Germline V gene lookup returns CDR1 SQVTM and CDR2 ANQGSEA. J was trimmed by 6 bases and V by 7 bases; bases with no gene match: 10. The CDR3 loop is CSAAGQGVQTQYF. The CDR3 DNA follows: TGCAGCGCAGCTGGACAGGGTGTGCAGACCCAGTACTTC.

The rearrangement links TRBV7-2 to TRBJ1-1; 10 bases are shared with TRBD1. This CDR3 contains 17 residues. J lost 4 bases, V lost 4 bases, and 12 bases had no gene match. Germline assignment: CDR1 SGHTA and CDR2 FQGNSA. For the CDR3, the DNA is TGTGCCAGCAGCTACGACAGGGGGCGAGGTCTGGGCACTGAAGCTTTCTTT. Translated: CASSYDRGRGLGTEAFF.

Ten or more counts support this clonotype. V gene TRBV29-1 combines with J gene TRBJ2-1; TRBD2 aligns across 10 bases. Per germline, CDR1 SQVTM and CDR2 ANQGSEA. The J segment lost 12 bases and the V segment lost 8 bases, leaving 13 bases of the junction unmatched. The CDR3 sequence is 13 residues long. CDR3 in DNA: TGCAGCATAGGTGTACTAGCGGGATTTGGGCAGTTCTTC. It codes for CSIGVLAGFGQFF.

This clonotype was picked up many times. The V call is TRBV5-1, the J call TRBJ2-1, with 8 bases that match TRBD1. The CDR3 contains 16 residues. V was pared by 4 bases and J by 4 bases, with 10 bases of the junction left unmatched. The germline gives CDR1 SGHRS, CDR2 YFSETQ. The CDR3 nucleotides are TGCGCCAGCAGCCCCGAACACAGGGGGAATTACAATGAGCAGTTCTTC. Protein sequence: CASSPEHRGNYNEQFF.

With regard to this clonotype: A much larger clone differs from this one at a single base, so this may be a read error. As DNA, the CDR3 is TGTGCCAGCAGTTTTGGAGTAGGGGTCTACGAGCAGTACTTC. The encoded protein is CASSFGVGVYEQYF. The chain joins TRBV12-3 or TRBV12-4 to TRBJ2-7, with D possibly TRBD1 on 5 matching bases. Trimming pared 3 bases from V and 3 bases from J, leaving 12 bases between. This CDR3 is 14 amino acids long.

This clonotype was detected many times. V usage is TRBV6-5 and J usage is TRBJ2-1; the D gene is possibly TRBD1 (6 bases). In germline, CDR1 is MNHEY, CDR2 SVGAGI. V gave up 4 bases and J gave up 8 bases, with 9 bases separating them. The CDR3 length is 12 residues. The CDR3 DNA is TGTGCCAGCAGTTCCTACAGGGATGAGCAGTTCTTC. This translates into CASSSYRDEQFF.